This T cell receptor beta chain is drawn from a study of T cell repertoires in cytomegalovirus infection. V was clipped by 1 base and J by 5 bases, with 12 bases between them. This CDR3 has 14 amino acids. In germline, CDR1 is SGHRS, CDR2 YFSETQ. With regard to this clonotype: Its target is not known.

Each CDR3 protein gets one entry after TCRdb re-called the reads with MiXCR. The profile shows about 740,000 distinct CDR3 sequences, 35% of them singletons. Findings and caveats of the study: The ex vivo response was dominated by HLA-C-restricted CMV-specific TCR beta clonotypes.

Material for sequencing was PBMCs. The sequence derives from a human donor in good health (CMV status not recorded). Some clones in this sample may be carry-over from other donors' samples. This chain links TRBV5-1 with TRBJ1-1, with no clear D. DNA of the CDR3: TGCGCCAGCAGCTTGAGCCAGTCGCGAACTGAAGCTTTCTTT. It translates to CASSLSQSRTEAFF.